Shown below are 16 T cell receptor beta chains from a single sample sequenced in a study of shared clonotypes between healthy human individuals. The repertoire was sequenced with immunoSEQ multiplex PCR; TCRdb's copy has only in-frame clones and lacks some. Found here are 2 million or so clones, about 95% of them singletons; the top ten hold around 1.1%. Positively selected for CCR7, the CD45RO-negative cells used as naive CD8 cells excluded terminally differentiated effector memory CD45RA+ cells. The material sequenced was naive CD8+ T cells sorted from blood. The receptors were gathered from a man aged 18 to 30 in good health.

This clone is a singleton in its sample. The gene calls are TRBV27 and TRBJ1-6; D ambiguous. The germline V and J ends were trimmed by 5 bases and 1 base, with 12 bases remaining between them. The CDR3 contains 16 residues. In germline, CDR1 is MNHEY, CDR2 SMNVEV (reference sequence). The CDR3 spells CASSPHLRSYNSPLHF. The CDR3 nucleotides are TGTGCCAGCAGTCCACATTTACGTTCCTATAATTCACCCCTCCACTTT.

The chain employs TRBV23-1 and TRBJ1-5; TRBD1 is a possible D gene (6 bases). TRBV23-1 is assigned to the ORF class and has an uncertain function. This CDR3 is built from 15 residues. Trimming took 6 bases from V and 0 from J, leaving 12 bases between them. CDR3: CASRLRTDSNQPQHF. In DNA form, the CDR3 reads TGCGCCAGCAGACTTCGGACAGATAGCAATCAGCCCCAGCATTTT.

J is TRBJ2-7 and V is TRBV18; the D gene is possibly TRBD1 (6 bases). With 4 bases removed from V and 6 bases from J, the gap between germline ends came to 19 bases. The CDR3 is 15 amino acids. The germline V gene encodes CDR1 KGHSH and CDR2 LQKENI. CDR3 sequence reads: CASSHRQDFLFEQYF. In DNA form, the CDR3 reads TGTGCCAGCTCACATCGACAGGATTTTCTGTTCGAGCAGTACTTC.

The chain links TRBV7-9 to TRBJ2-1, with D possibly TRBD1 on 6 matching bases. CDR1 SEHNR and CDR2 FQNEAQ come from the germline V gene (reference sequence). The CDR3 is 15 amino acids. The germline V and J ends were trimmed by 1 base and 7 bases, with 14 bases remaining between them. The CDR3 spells CASSLVQGEGNEQFF. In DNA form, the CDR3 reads TGTGCCAGCAGCTTAGTACAGGGAGAAGGGAATGAGCAGTTCTTC.

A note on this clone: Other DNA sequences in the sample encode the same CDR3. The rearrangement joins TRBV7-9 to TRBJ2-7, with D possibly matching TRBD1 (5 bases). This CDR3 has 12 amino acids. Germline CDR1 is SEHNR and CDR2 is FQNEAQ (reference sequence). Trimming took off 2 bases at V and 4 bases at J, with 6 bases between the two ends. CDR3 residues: CASSLSGYEQYF. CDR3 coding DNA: TGTGCCAGCAGCTTATCAGGGTACGAGCAGTACTTC.

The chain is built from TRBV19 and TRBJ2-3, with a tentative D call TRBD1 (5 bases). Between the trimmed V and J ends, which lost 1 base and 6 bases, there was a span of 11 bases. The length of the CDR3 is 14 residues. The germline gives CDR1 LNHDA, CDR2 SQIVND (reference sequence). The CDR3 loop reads CASSIVGAGDTQYF. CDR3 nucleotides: TGTGCCAGTAGTATAGTAGGGGCTGGGGATACGCAGTATTTT. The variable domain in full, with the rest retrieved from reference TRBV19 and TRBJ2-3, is DGGITQSPKYLFRKEGQNVTLSCEQNLNHDAMYWYRQDPGQGLRLIYYSQIVNDFQKGDIAEGYSVSREKKESFPLTVTSAQKNPTAFYLCASSIVGAGDTQYFGPGTRLTVL.

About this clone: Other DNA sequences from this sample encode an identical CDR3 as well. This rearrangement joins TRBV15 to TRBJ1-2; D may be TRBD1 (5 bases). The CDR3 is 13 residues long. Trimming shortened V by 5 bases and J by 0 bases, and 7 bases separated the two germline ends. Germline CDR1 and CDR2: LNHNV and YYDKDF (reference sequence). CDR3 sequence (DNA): TGTGCCACCAGCTCGGACACTAACTATGGCTACACCTTC. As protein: CATSSDTNYGYTF.

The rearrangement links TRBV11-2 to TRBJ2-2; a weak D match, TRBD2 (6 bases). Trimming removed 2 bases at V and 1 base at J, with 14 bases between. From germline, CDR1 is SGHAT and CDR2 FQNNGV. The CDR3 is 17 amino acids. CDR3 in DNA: TGTGCCAGCAGCTTAAGGGCAGACGGGGGGAACACCGGGGAGCTGTTTTTT. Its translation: CASSLRADGGNTGELFF.

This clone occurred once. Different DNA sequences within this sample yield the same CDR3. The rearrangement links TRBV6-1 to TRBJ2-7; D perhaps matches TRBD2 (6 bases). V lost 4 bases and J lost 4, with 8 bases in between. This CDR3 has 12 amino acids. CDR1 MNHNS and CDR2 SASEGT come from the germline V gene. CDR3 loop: CASSVRGYEQYF. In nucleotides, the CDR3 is TGTGCCAGCAGTGTTCGGGGGTACGAGCAGTACTTC.

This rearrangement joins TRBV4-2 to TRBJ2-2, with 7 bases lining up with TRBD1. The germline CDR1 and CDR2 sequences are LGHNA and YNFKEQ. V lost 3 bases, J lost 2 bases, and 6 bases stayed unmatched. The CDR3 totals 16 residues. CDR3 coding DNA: TGTGCCAGCAGCCAGGCCGGGACAGATAACACCGGGGAGCTGTTTTTT. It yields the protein CASSQAGTDNTGELFF.

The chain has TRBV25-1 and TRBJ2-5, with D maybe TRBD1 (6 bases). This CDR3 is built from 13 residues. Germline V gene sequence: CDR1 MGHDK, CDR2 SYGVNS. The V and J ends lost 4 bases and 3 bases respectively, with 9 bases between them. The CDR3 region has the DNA TGTGCCAGCAGTGGGACAGACAAAGAGACCCAGTACTTC. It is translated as CASSGTDKETQYF.

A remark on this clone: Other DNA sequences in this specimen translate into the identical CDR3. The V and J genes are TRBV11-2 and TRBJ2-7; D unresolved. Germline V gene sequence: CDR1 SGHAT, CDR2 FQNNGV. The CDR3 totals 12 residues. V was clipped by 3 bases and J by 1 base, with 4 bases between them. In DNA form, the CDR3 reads TGTGCCAGCAGCTTCGGATCCTACGAGCAGTACTTC. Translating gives CASSFGSYEQYF.

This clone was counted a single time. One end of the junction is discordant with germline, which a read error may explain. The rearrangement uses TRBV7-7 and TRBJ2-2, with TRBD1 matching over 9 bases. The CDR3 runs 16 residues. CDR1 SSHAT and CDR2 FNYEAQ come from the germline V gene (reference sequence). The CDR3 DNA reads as TGTGCTAGCAGCTTAGGGGACAGGGATAGCCCCGGGGAGCTGTTTTTT. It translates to CASSLGDRDSPGELFF. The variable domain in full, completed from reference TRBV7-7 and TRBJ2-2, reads GAGVSQSPRYKVTKRGQDVTLRCDPISSHATLYWYQQALGQGPEFLTYFNYEAQPDKSGLPSDRFSAERPEGSISTLTIQRTEQRDSAMYRCASSLGDRDSPGELFFGEGSRLTVL.

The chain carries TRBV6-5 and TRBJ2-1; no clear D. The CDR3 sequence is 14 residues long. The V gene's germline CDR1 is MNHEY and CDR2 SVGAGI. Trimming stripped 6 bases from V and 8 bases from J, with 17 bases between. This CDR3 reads CASSLDHSKDEQFF. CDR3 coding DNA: TGTGCCAGCAGCCTGGACCATTCCAAGGATGAGCAGTTCTTC.

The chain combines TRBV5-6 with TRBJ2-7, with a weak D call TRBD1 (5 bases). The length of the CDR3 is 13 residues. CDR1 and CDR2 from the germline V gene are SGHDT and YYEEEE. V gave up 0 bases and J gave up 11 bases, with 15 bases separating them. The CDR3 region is CASSLEARVVEYF. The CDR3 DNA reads TGTGCCAGCAGCTTGGAGGCCAGGGTAGTGGAGTACTTC. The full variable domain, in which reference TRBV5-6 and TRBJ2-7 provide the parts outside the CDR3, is DAGVTQSPTHLIKTRGQQVTLRCSPKSGHDTVSWYQQALGQGPQFIFQYYEEEERQRGNFPDRFSGHQFPNYSSELNVNALLLGDSALYLCASSLEARVVEYFGPGTRLTVT.

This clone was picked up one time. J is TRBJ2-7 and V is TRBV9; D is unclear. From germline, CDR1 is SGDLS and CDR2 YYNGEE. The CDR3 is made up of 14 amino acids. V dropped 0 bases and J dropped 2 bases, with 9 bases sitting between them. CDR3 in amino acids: CASSVDGSAYEQYF. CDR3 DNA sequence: TGTGCCAGCAGCGTAGATGGCTCAGCCTACGAGCAGTACTTC. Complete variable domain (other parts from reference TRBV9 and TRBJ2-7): DSGVTQTPKHLITATGQRVTLRCSPRSGDLSVYWYQQSLDQGLQFLIQYYNGEERAKGNILERFSAQQFPDLHSELNLSSLELGDSALYFCASSVDGSAYEQYFGPGTRLTVT.